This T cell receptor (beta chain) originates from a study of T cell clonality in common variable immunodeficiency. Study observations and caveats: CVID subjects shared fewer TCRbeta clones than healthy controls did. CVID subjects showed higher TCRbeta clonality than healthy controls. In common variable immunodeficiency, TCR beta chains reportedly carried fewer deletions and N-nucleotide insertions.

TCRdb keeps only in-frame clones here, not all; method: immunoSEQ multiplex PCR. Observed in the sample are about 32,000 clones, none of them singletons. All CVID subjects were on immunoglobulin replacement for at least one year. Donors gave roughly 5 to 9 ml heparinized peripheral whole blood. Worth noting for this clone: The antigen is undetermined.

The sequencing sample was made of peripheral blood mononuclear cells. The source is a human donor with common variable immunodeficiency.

The part of the CDR3 DNA that was read is TGTGCCTGGAGTGTGGGACAGGGGAACTCCTACGAG. This gives the protein CAWSVGQGNSYE. The whole CDR3 protein is CAWSVGQGNSYEQYF. The rearrangement joins TRBV30 to TRBJ2-7; 10 positions match TRBD1. The missing CDR3 end, 3 residues past where the read stops, is filled in from the germline J gene. Trimming at V came to 0 bases and at J to 0 bases, leaving 2 bases not matched to a gene. Germline CDR1 GTSNPN, CDR2 SVGIG (reference sequence). This CDR3 region has 15 residues. Combining the CDR3 with reference TRBV30 and TRBJ2-7 gives the whole variable domain SQTIHQWPATLVQPVGSPLSLECTVEGTSNPNLYWYRQAAGRGLQLLFYSVGIGQISSEVPQNLSASRPQDRQFILSSKKLLLSDSGFYLCAWSVGQGNSYEQYFGPGTRLTVT.